The 7 T cell receptor beta chains reported below all come from one sample, sequenced in a study of T cells in Graves' hyperthyroidism and ophthalmopathy. RNA transcripts were the template for amplifying TCR beta CDR3 regions. First-round RT-PCR targeting the TCR CDR3 was performed with the HTBI primer set. TCRdb re-analysed the multiplex PCR reads in MiXCR, keeping a single row per CDR3 protein. Of about 380,000 distinct CDR3 sequences in the sample, about a fifth were seen once. Sequencing was performed on blood. All receptors derive from a man aged 18-30 years with Graves' ophthalmopathy.

This clonotype was found many times. The rearrangement uses TRBV27 and TRBJ2-3, with D possibly called TRBD1 or TRBD2 (5 bases each). This CDR3 is built from 15 residues. Trimming removed 6 bases from V and 0 bases from J, with 13 bases in between. Germline loops: CDR1 MNHEY, CDR2 SMNVEV (reference sequence). CDR3: CASRPIGDSTDTQYF. In DNA form, the CDR3 reads TGTGCCAGCAGACCAATCGGGGACAGCACAGATACGCAGTATTTT.

In this sample, this clonotype turned up many times. The chain uses TRBV12-3 or TRBV12-4 and TRBJ2-1, with 11 bases matching TRBD2. The trim removed 8 bases at V and 4 bases at J, leaving 7 bases unmatched. The CDR3 is made up of 15 amino acids. The CDR3 protein is CASDMGTSGYNEQFF. Here the CDR3 DNA reads TGTGCCAGCGATATGGGGACTAGCGGATACAATGAGCAGTTCTTC.

This clonotype was recorded many times. The chain is built from TRBV20-1 and TRBJ1-5; D is perhaps TRBD1 (5 bases). The CDR3 runs 13 residues. Trimming took off 6 bases at V and 4 bases at J, with 13 bases between the two ends. Germline values: CDR1 DFQATT, CDR2 SNEGSKA (reference sequence). CDR3 DNA sequence: TGCAGTGCCAAGGGGTGGGGTAATCAGCCCCAGCATTTT. This codes for CSAKGWGNQPQHF.

This clonotype was recorded many times. V gene TRBV28 combines with J gene TRBJ2-7, with 11 bases aligning to TRBD1. The V gene's germline CDR1 is MDHEN and CDR2 SYDVKM. The trim removed 6 bases at V and 2 bases at J, leaving 6 bases unmatched. This CDR3 has 15 amino acids. CDR3 in DNA: TGTGCCAGCAGCCCTCCGGGACAGGGGGCCTACGAGCAGTACTTC. Its protein product is CASSPPGQGAYEQYF.

This chain links TRBV10-3 with TRBJ2-7; 8 bases agree with TRBD2. J lost 2 bases, V lost 10 bases, and 10 bases had no gene match. There are 14 residues in the CDR3. The germline V gene encodes CDR1 ENHRY and CDR2 SYGVKD. CDR3 DNA: TGTGCCAGCTTACCGAATAGCGGGGCCTACGAGCAGTACTTC. Residues: CASLPNSGAYEQYF.

This chain uses TRBV5-6 with TRBJ1-2; TRBD1 aligns across 10 bases. Per the germline V gene, CDR1 is SGHDT and CDR2 is YYEEEE. The CDR3 length is 13 residues. The J segment lost 7 bases and the V segment lost 3 bases, leaving 3 bases of the junction unmatched. CDR3 amino acids: CASSSTGGIGYTF. In DNA, the CDR3 is TGTGCCAGCAGCTCGACAGGGGGCATTGGCTACACCTTC.

The chain uses TRBV7-3 and TRBJ2-1; TRBD2 agrees at 13 bases. The CDR3 runs 17 residues. CDR1 and CDR2 from the germline V gene are SGHTA and FQGTGA. Trimming at V came to 5 bases and at J to 3 bases, leaving 7 bases not matched to a gene. CDR3 DNA: TGTGCCAGCAGCGAAACCGGGACTAGCGGGGACTACAATGAGCAGTTCTTC. Encoded protein: CASSETGTSGDYNEQFF.